A selection of T cell receptor beta chains follows, all from one sample in a study of blood T cell repertoires in COVID-19. TCRdb keeps only in-frame clones here, not all; method: immunoSEQ multiplex PCR. The sample carries some 310,000 clones, around 87% recorded once. Sequencing input: peripheral blood. The receptor source for this set is a man aged 50-60 years with active or convalescent COVID-19. Both conserved end residues are part of each CDR3. A D gene is named only where the DNA matches it firmly. Clone size is stated in some rows and not others, as once, few, many or a class when expanded.

v_call	j_call	d_call	clone_size	cdr3_aa	cdr3_nt
TRBV6-1	TRBJ2-2	TRBD1	-	CASSDQGGGGELFF	TGTGCCAGCAGTGACCAAGGGGGCGGCGGGGAGCTGTTTTTT
TRBV18	TRBJ1-6	TRBD1	few	CASSPGQGLHSPLHF	TGTGCCAGCTCACCCGGACAGGGTCTACATTCACCCCTCCACTTT
TRBV7-2	TRBJ2-7	TRBD2	-	CASSSRTSGTYEQYF	TGTGCCAGCAGCTCTAGGACTAGCGGGACGTACGAGCAGTACTTC
TRBV30	TRBJ2-1	TRBD2	-	CAWSPSGRLSYNEQFF	TGTGCCTGGAGTCCTAGCGGGAGGCTCTCCTACAATGAGCAGTTCTTC
TRBV7-6	TRBJ1-4	TRBD1	-	CASSVGTGNEKLFF	TGTGCCAGCAGCGTCGGGACAGGGAATGAAAAACTGTTTTTT
TRBV11-1	TRBJ1-1	-	-	CASSLELLGGKTEAFF	TGTGCCAGCAGCTTAGAATTGTTGGGGGGAAAGACTGAAGCTTTCTTT
TRBV18	TRBJ2-7	TRBD2	-	CASSPGLAYEQYF	TGTGCCAGCTCTCCGGGACTAGCGTACGAGCAGTACTTC
TRBV5-1	TRBJ2-2	TRBD2	-	CASAGSGGSTGELFF	TGCGCCAGCGCGGGTAGCGGGGGGTCCACCGGGGAGCTGTTTTTT
TRBV7-2	TRBJ1-2	TRBD1	-	CASSSLTGVSRGYTF	TGTGCCAGCAGCTCCCTCACAGGGGTTTCGCGGGGCTACACCTTC
TRBV29-1	TRBJ1-3	TRBD1	-	CSVTGAGNTIYF	TGCAGCGTCACAGGGGCTGGAAACACCATATATTTT
TRBV28	TRBJ1-5	-	-	CASSSTGWNQPQHF	TGTGCCAGCAGTTCAACAGGGTGGAATCAGCCCCAGCATTTT
TRBV29-1	TRBJ2-7	TRBD1	-	CSVVGVMDRVNEQYF	TGCAGCGTCGTTGGCGTCATGGACAGGGTCAACGAGCAGTACTTC
TRBV2	TRBJ2-5	TRBD1	once	CASRTTRTGWGETQYF	TGTGCCAGCAGAACTACTAGGACAGGGTGGGGGGAGACCCAGTACTTC
TRBV29-1	TRBJ2-1	-	-	CSATPVTVYNEQFF	TGCAGCGCTACCCCGGTGACAGTGTACAATGAGCAGTTCTTC
TRBV19	TRBJ1-1	TRBD1	-	CASSSRDRGRLFGGAFF	TGTGCCAGTAGTAGCCGGGACAGGGGGCGGCTGTTCGGTGGTGCTTTCTTT
TRBV5-1	TRBJ2-2	-	-	CASSLQVGASGELFF	TGCGCCAGCAGCTTACAAGTAGGAGCATCCGGGGAGCTGTTTTTT
TRBV5-4	TRBJ1-2	TRBD1	-	CASSAGTGNGYTF	TGTGCCAGCAGCGCGGGGACAGGGAATGGCTACACCTTC
TRBV29-1	TRBJ2-2	-	-	CSAREQGITGELFF	TGCAGCGCAAGGGAACAGGGAATCACCGGGGAGCTGTTTTTT
TRBV10-3	TRBJ1-2	-	-	CAISEGGAGYTF	TGTGCCATCAGTGAGGGGGGGGCTGGCTACACCTTC
TRBV28	TRBJ2-6	-	-	CASSLVSGVSGANVLTF	TGTGCCAGCAGTTTGGTAAGCGGTGTCTCTGGGGCCAACGTCCTGACTTTC
TRBV28	TRBJ1-1	-	-	CASSLGSAEYTEAFF	TGTGCCAGCAGTTTAGGATCGGCGGAATACACTGAAGCTTTCTTT